These 17 T cell receptor beta chains share one sample of origin, sequenced in a study of shared clonotypes between healthy human individuals. Profiling relied on immunoSEQ multiplex PCR, and the TCRdb table lists in-frame clones only, not all of them. The sample carries about 700,000 clones, roughly 70% recorded once. The sequencing sample was made of memory CD4+ T cells sorted from blood. Subset indicated: CD45RA-negative fraction. The source is a woman aged 25 to 39 in good health.

A word on this clone: Given a far larger clone just one base away, this is likely a sequencing read error. This sample also contains other DNA sequences that code for the same CDR3. V is TRBV6-5 and J is TRBJ2-3; D not resolved. Germline V CDR1 and CDR2: MNHEY, SVGAGI. The CDR3 runs 11 residues. Trimming pared 2 bases from V and 6 bases from J, leaving 3 bases between. The CDR3 here is CASSYGDTQYF. CDR3 bases: TGTGCCAGCAGTTACGGGGATACGCAGTATTTT.

The rearrangement joins TRBV2 to TRBJ2-7, with 9 bases lining up with TRBD1. Trimming took 6 bases from V and 10 from J; bases not matched to a gene: 7. Germline loops: CDR1 SNHLY, CDR2 FYNNEI. The CDR3 totals 12 residues. CDR3 bases: TGTGCCAGCAGGACAGGGGGGATTGTACAGTACTTC. Translating it yields CASRTGGIVQYF.

As regards this clone: The sample has other DNA sequences that encode this CDR3 too. This sequence joins TRBV5-1 and TRBJ2-7, with D maybe TRBD1 (6 bases). Per germline, CDR1 SGHRS and CDR2 YFSETQ. V was shortened by 4 bases and J by 1 base, with 15 bases between the two germline ends. There are 15 residues in the CDR3. As DNA, the CDR3 is TGCGCCAGCAGCCCGGGACAACCGCTTTCCTACGAGCAGTACTTC. Amino acids: CASSPGQPLSYEQYF.

The chain couples TRBV7-3 to TRBJ2-3; a weak D match, TRBD2 (6 bases). CDR1 SGHTA and CDR2 FQGTGA come from the germline V gene. V lost 5 bases to trimming and J lost 10 bases, with 13 bases between them. There are 12 residues in the CDR3. CDR3 residues: CASSRKGGSQYF. CDR3 DNA sequence: TGTGCCAGCAGCCGCAAAGGAGGGTCGCAGTATTTT.

V gene TRBV7-8 combines with J gene TRBJ1-3; unclear D gene. From germline, CDR1 is SGHVS and CDR2 FQNEAQ. The CDR3 extends over 14 amino acids. Deletions cut 5 bases from V and 3 bases from J, with 11 bases between. CDR3 sequence (DNA): TGTGCCAGCAGCCCAGACAATTTTGGAAACACCATATATTTT. It is translated as CASSPDNFGNTIYF. Using reference TRBV7-8 and TRBJ1-3 for the parts outside the CDR3, the full variable domain is GAGVSQSPRYKVAKRGQDVALRCDPISGHVSLFWYQQALGQGPEFLTYFQNEAQLDKSGLPSDRFFAERPEGSVSTLKIQRTQQEDSAVYLCASSPDNFGNTIYFGEGSWLTVV.

V gene TRBV2 combines with J gene TRBJ1-3; D is ambiguous. Per the germline V gene, CDR1 is SNHLY and CDR2 is FYNNEI. V lost 5 bases and J lost 2, with 10 bases in between. The CDR3 runs 14 residues. The CDR3 DNA reads as TGTGCCAGCAGTCCGGAGGGTACTGGAAACACCATATATTTT. It specifies CASSPEGTGNTIYF.

The V gene is TRBV5-1, the J gene TRBJ2-1; D ambiguous. Between the trimmed V and J ends, which lost 2 bases and 1 base, there was a span of 10 bases. CDR1 is SGHRS, CDR2 YFSETQ, per germline. The CDR3 contains 15 residues. The DNA of the CDR3 is TGCGCCAGCAGCTTAACCACTCCGTCCTACAATGAGCAGTTCTTC. Its protein is CASSLTTPSYNEQFF.

This clone has just a few counts. This chain connects TRBV19 to TRBJ1-5; D may be TRBD1 (6 bases). V lost 3 bases and J 4 bases, leaving 13 bases between the germline ends. Germline V gene sequence: CDR1 LNHDA, CDR2 SQIVND (reference sequence). This CDR3 comprises 15 residues. The CDR3 protein is CASSISGARNQPQHF. The DNA for the CDR3 is TGTGCCAGTAGTATCTCGGGGGCGCGAAATCAGCCCCAGCATTTT.

J is TRBJ2-7 and V is TRBV11-1, with 10 bases matching TRBD2. The J segment lost 3 bases and the V segment lost 2 bases, leaving 4 bases of the junction unmatched. CDR1 SGHAT and CDR2 FQDESV come from the germline V gene (reference sequence). The CDR3 contains 15 residues. CDR3 coding DNA: TGTGCCAGCAGCTTATCTAGCGGGAGTTTCTACGAGCAGTACTTC. Translating it yields CASSLSSGSFYEQYF.

The chain employs TRBV28 and TRBJ1-5; D is unresolved. CDR1 is MDHEN and CDR2 is SYDVKM in the germline V gene. CDR3 length equals 13 residues. V gave up 6 bases and J gave up 2 bases, with 8 bases separating them. CDR3 protein: CASRPGGNQPQHF. CDR3 sequence (DNA): TGTGCCAGCAGACCCGGAGGCAATCAGCCCCAGCATTTT. Supplemented by reference TRBV28 and TRBJ1-5, the full variable domain reads DVKVTQSSRYLVKRTGEKVFLECVQDMDHENMFWYRQDPGLGLRLIYFSYDVKMKEKGDIPEGYSVSREKKERFSLILESASTNQTSMYLCASRPGGNQPQHFGDGTRLSIL.

This clone was found a few times. V usage is TRBV4-1 and J usage is TRBJ1-4; TRBD1 aligns across 8 bases. This CDR3 is built from 16 residues. After removal of 4 bases from V and 5 bases from J, the junction contained 9 bases not matched to a gene. Germline CDR1 and CDR2: MGHRA and YSYEKL. The CDR3 DNA reads as TGCGCCAGCAGCCCGACACGGACAGGGCGAAATGAAAAACTGTTTTTT. This sequence encodes CASSPTRTGRNEKLFF.

This chain connects TRBV4-1 to TRBJ2-1, with 11 bases aligning to TRBD2. Trimming cost V 4 bases and J 2 bases; bases outside gene matches: 19. Per germline, CDR1 MGHRA and CDR2 YSYEKL. The CDR3 loop spans 21 amino acids. Here the CDR3 DNA reads TGCGCCAGCAGCCGCCAATCTTCGGGACTAGCGGTCATACGTGCCTACAATGAGCAGTTCTTC. Translation: CASSRQSSGLAVIRAYNEQFF.

As regards this clone: A read error may produce the germline difference seen at one junction end. The chain has TRBV28 and TRBJ1-2; D possibly corresponds to TRBD1 (6 bases). CDR3 length equals 15 residues. Germline V gene data show CDR1 as MDHEN and CDR2 as SYDVKM. The CDR3 loop reads CANSFGVRGVWGYTF. For the CDR3, the DNA is TGTGCCAACAGTTTTGGGGTCAGGGGAGTATGGGGCTACACCTTC.

The V and J genes are TRBV7-9 and TRBJ2-7; weak D call: TRBD1 (6 bases). Per germline, CDR1 SEHNR and CDR2 FQNEAQ (reference sequence). This CDR3 is 16 amino acids long. Trimming pared 6 bases from V and 0 bases from J, leaving 18 bases between. The CDR3 spells CASSSPTGQPSYEQYF. CDR3 sequence (DNA): TGTGCCAGCAGTTCACCAACGGGACAACCCTCCTACGAGCAGTACTTC.

The chain uses TRBV9 and TRBJ2-1; 9 nucleotides match TRBD2. This CDR3 region has 15 residues. Germline V gene sequence: CDR1 SGDLS, CDR2 YYNGEE. V gave up 6 bases and J gave up 2 bases; unmatched junction bases: 6. The CDR3 region has the DNA TGTGCCAGCACCCCGCAGCGGGAGGCCTACAATGAGCAGTTCTTC. Protein: CASTPQREAYNEQFF.

This chain links TRBV23-1 with TRBJ2-3; D gene unclear. TRBV23-1 is an ORF, with its function uncertain. The CDR3 is made up of 11 amino acids. V was clipped by 8 bases and J by 6 bases, with 9 bases between them. The CDR3 region is CASLIGDTQYF. The CDR3 nucleotides read TGCGCCAGCCTTATCGGGGATACGCAGTATTTT.

This clone came up once. The chain is built from TRBV21-1 and TRBJ1-4. TRBV21-1 is marked as a pseudogene. The CDR3 contains 16 residues. CDR3 region: CASSSPRGGVREKLFF. The CDR3 DNA is TGTGCCAGCAGCAGCCCCCGGGGCGGGGTGCGTGAAAAACTGTTTTTT.